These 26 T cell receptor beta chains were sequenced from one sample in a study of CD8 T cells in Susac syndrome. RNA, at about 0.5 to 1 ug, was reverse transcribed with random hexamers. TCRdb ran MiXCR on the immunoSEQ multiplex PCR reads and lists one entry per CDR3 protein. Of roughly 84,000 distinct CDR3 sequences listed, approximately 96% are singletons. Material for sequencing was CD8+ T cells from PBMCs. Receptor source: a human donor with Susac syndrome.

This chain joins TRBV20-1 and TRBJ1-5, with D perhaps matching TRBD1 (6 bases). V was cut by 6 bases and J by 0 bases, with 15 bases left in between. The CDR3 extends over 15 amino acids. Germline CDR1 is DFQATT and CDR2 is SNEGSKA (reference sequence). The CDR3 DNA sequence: TGCAGTGCCCGAAAGGGGGTCAATAGCAATCAGCCCCAGCATTTT. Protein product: CSARKGVNSNQPQHF.

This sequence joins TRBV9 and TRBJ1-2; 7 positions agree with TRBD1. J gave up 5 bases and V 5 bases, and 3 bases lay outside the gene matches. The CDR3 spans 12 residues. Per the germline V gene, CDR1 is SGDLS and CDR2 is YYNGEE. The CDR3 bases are TGTGCCAGCAGTGACAGGGTGTATGGCTACACCTTC. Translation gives CASSDRVYGYTF.

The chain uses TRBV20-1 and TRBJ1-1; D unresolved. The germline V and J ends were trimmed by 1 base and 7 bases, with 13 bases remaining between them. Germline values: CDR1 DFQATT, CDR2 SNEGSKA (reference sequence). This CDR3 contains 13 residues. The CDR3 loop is CSARVPVTDEAFF. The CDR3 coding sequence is TGCAGTGCTAGAGTACCGGTAACGGATGAAGCTTTCTTT.

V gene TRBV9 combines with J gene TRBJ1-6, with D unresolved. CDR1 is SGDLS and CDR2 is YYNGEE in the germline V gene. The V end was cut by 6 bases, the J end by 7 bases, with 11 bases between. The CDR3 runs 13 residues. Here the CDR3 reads CASNTSPNSPLHF. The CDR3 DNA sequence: TGTGCCAGCAACACGTCCCCGAATTCACCCCTCCACTTT.

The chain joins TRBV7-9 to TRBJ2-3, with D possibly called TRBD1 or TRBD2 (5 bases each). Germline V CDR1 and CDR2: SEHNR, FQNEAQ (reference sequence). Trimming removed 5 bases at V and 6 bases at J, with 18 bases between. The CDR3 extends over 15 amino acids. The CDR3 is CASSHRGPARDTQYF. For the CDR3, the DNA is TGTGCCAGCAGCCACCGGGGCCCAGCACGGGATACGCAGTATTTT.

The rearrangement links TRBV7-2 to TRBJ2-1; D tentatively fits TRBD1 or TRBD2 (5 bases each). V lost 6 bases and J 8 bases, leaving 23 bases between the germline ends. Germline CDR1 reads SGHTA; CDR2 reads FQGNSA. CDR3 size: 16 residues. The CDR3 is CASRPNSGTSGHEQFF. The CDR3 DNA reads TGTGCCAGCAGACCGAACTCCGGGACCTCCGGTCATGAGCAGTTCTTC.

The CDR3 loop reads CSVEDRGLGYTF. The CDR3 DNA follows: TGCAGCGTTGAAGACAGGGGGCTTGGCTACACCTTC. This chain uses TRBV29-1 with TRBJ1-2; 8 positions agree with TRBD1. The germline CDR1 and CDR2 sequences are SQVTM and ANQGSEA. CDR3 size: 12 residues. Losses at the gene ends were 0 bases for V and 7 bases for J; bases not matched to a gene: 1.

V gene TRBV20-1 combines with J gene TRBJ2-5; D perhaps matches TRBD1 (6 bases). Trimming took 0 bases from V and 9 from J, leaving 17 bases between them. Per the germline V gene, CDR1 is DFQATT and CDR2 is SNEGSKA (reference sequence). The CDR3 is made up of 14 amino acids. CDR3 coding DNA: TGCAGTGCTAGAGATCAATACAGGGTCTGGCCCCAGTACTTC. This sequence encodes CSARDQYRVWPQYF.

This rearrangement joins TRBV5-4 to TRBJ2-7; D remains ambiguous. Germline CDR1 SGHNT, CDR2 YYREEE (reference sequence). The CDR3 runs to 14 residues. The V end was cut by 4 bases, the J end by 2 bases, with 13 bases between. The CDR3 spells CASSADQSPYEQYV. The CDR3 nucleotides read TGTGCCAGCAGCGCCGACCAGAGCCCCTACGAGCAGTACGTC.

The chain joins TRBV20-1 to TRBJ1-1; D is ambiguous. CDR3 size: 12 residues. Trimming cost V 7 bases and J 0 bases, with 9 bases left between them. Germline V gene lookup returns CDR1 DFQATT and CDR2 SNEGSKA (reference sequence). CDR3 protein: CSGVAVNTEAFF. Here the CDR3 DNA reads TGCAGTGGTGTAGCGGTGAACACTGAAGCTTTCTTT.

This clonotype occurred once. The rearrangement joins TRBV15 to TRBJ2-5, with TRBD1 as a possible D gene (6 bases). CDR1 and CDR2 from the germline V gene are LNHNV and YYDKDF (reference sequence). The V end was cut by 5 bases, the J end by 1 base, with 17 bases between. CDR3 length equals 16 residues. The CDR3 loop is CATSGTSGRGQETQYF. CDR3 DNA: TGTGCCACCAGCGGAACATCGGGCAGGGGCCAAGAGACCCAGTACTTC.

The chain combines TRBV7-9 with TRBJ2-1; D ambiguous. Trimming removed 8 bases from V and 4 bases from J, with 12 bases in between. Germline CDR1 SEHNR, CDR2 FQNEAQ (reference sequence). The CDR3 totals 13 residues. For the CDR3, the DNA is TGTGCCAGCTTTCCCTTGGGATACAATGAGCAGTTCTTC. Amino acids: CASFPLGYNEQFF.

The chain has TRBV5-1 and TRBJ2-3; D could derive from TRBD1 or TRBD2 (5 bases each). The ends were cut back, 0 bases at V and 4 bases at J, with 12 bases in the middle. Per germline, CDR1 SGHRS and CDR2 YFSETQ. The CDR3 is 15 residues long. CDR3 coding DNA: TGCGCCAGCAGCTTGGTTCGGGGCAGGGCAGATACGCAGTATTTT. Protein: CASSLVRGRADTQYF.

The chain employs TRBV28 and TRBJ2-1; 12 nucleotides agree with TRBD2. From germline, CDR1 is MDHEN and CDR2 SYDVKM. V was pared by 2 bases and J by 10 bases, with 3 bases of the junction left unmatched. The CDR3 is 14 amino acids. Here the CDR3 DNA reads TGTGCCAGCAGTTTACTAGCGGGAGGGACCGAGCAGTTCTTC. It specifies CASSLLAGGTEQFF.

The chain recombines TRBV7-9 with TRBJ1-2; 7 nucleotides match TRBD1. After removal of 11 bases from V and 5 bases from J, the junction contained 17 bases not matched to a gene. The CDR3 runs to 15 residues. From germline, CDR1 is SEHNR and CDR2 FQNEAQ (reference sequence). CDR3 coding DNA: TGTGCCGGTGGGGACCGGGACAGCCCATCGTATGGCTACACCTTC. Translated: CAGGDRDSPSYGYTF.

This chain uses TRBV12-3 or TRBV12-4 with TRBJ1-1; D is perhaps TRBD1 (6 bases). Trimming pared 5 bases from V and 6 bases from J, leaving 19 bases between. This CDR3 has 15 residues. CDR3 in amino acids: CASSERRQVFSEAFF. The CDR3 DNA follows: TGTGCCAGCAGTGAACGCCGACAGGTCTTCTCTGAAGCTTTCTTT.

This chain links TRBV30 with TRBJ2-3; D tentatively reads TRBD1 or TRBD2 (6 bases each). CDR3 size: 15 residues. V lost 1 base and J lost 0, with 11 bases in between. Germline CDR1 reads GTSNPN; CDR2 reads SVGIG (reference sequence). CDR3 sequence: CAWSAGAASTDTQYF. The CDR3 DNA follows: TGTGCCTGGAGTGCGGGGGCCGCCAGCACAGATACGCAGTATTTT.

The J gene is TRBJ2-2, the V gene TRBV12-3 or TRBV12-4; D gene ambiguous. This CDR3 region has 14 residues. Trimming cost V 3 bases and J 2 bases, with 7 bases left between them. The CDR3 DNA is TGTGCCAGCAGTTTCTACAAAAACACCGGGGAGCTGTTTTTT. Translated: CASSFYKNTGELFF.

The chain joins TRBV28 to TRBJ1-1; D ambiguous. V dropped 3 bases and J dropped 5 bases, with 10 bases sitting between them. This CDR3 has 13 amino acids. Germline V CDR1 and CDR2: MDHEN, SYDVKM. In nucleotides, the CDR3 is TGTGCCAGCAGTTTGGGCAGCCTGACTGAAGCTTTCTTT. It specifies CASSLGSLTEAFF.

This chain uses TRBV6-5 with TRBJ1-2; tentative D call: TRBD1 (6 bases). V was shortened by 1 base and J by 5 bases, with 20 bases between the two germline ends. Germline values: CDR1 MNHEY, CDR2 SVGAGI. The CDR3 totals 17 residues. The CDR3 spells CASSYLTVAGARYGYTF. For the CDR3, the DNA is TGTGCCAGCAGTTACTTAACAGTAGCAGGGGCGCGGTATGGCTACACCTTC.

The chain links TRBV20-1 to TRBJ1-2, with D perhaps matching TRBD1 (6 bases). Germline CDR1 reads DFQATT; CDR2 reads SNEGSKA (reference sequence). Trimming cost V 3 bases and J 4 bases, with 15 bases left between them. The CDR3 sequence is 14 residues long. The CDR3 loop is CSARPLRDIYGYTF. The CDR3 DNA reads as TGCAGTGCTAGGCCCCTCCGGGACATCTATGGCTACACCTTC.

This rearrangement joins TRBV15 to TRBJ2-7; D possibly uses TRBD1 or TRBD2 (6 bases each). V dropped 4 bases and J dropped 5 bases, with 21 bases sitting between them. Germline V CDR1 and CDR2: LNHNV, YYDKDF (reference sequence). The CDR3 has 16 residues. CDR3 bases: TGTGCCACCAGCACCGATAAAGGGGGGATCCTCGACGAGCAGTACTTC. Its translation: CATSTDKGGILDEQYF.

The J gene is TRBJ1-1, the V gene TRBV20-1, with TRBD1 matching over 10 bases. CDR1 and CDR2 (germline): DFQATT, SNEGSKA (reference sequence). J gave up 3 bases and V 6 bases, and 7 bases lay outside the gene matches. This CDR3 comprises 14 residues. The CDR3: CSANPGTGDTEAFF. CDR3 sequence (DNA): TGCAGTGCGAATCCCGGGACAGGGGACACTGAAGCTTTCTTT.

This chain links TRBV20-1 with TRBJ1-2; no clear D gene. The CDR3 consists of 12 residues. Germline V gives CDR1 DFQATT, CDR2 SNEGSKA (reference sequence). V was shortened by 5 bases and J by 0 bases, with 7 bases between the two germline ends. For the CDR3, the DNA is TGCAGTGCTTGGGCCGCTAACTATGGCTACACCTTC. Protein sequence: CSAWAANYGYTF.

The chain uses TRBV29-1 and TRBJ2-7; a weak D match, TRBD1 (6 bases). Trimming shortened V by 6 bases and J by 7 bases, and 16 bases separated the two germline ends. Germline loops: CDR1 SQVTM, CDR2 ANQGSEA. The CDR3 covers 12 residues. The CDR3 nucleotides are TGCAGCGTCCGGACAGACCTGCTGGAGCAGTACTTC. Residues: CSVRTDLLEQYF.

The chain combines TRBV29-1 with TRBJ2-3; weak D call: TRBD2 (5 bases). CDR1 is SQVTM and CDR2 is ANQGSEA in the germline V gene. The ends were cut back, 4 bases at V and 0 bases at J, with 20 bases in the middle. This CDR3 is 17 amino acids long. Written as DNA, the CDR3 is TGCAGCGTTGTTTTCGGAGGTAACAGTGCTAGCACAGATACGCAGTATTTT. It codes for CSVVFGGNSASTDTQYF.